A selection of T cell receptor beta chains follows, all from one sample in a study of blood T cell repertoires in COVID-19. This table comes from immunoSEQ multiplex PCR, and its TCRdb copy is limited to in-frame clones, with some not included. This sample has about 350,000 clones, with about 88% found just once. Sequencing was carried out using PBMCs or T cells enriched from blood (not recorded which). All receptors derive from a woman in her twenties or thirties who had been exposed to COVID-19. Both conserved end residues are part of each CDR3. D genes are given only for firm matches. Expanded clones are given a class, and other clones once, few, many or no size at all.

- | TRBD2 | TRBJ2-5 | TRBV7-7 | TGTGCTAGCAGCTTAGCCTCACGCGGGAGAAGGGAAAACCAGTACTTC | CASSLASRGRRENQYF
- | - | TRBJ1-1 | TRBV12-3/TRBV12-4 | TGTGCCAGCAGCCAAGGACAGAGGGCTTTCTTT | CASSQGQRAFF
- | - | TRBJ1-4 | TRBV20-1 | TGCAGTGCTAGTTTCTCTTATGAAAAACTGTTTTTT | CSASFSYEKLFF
once | - | TRBJ2-3 | TRBV5-1 | TGCGCCAGCACCTGGACTCCCAGGGATACGCAGTATTTT | CASTWTPRDTQYF
- | TRBD1 | TRBJ1-2 | TRBV19 | TGTGCCAGTAGTAAGGACAGGGTCGATGGCTACACCTTC | CASSKDRVDGYTF
- | TRBD1 | TRBJ2-1 | TRBV19 | TGTGCCAGTACCGGGACAGGGGCGCACAATGAGCAGTTCTTC | CASTGTGAHNEQFF
- | TRBD1 | TRBJ1-2 | TRBV25-1 | TGTGCCAGCAGTGAACTGGAGACAGGGCTCTATGGCTACACCTTC | CASSELETGLYGYTF
- | TRBD1 | TRBJ1-5 | TRBV27 | TGTGCCAGCAGTCGTACCCCGGGACAGGGCCGGTATAGCAATCAGCCCCAGCATTTT | CASSRTPGQGRYSNQPQHF
- | TRBD2 | TRBJ2-7 | TRBV3-1/TRBV3-2 | TGTGCCAGCAGCCAAGTTGGGCTAGCGGGAAACGAGCAGTACTTC | CASSQVGLAGNEQYF
- | - | TRBJ1-2 | TRBV18 | TGTGCCAGCTCACCACTGCAGGCGGGCTATGGCTACACCTTC | CASSPLQAGYGYTF
few | - | TRBJ2-6 | TRBV25-1 | TGTGCCAGCAGTCAACAGGGCTCTGGGGCCAACGTCCTGACTTTC | CASSQQGSGANVLTF
- | - | TRBJ2-2 | TRBV18 | TGTGCCAGCTCACCAGAAGGGGCTGGAACCGGGGAGCTGTTTTTT | CASSPEGAGTGELFF
once | TRBD1 | TRBJ1-1 | TRBV4-1 | TGCGCCAGCAGCCAAGATCGGACGACAGGGGAAAACACTGAAGCTTTCTTT | CASSQDRTTGENTEAFF
- | - | TRBJ1-1 | TRBV3-1/TRBV3-2 | TGTGCCAGCAGCCAAGTTTATAGACTTCCCAACACTGAAGCTTTCTTT | CASSQVYRLPNTEAFF
- | TRBD1 | TRBJ2-1 | TRBV19 | TGTGCCAGTACCCGGACAGGGTGGGGGAATGAGCAGTTCTTC | CASTRTGWGNEQFF
- | - | TRBJ2-3 | TRBV27 | TGTGCCAGCCCCCCGGGGTATTTT | CASPPGYF
once | - | TRBJ1-5 | TRBV19 | TGTGCCAGTAACGGTCGGTCGGGGGGCTTGACAAATCAGCCCCAGCATTTT | CASNGRSGGLTNQPQHF
- | - | TRBJ2-1 | TRBV27 | TGTGCCAGCAGTTTAGGGTACAGTGCTGTTGAGCAGTTCTTC | CASSLGYSAVEQFF
- | - | TRBJ2-7 | TRBV27 | TGTGCCAGCAGCCCATTATTGAGGACCTACGAGCAGTACTTC | CASSPLLRTYEQYF
- | - | TRBJ1-1 | TRBV3-1/TRBV3-2 | TGTGCCAGCAGCCAAGTAGGGCAGGGTGTTGGTGAAGCTTTCTTT | CASSQVGQGVGEAFF
few | TRBD2 | TRBJ2-1 | TRBV2 | TGTGCCAGCAGCAGACTAGCGGTGAATGAGCAGTTCTTC | CASSRLAVNEQFF
once | - | TRBJ1-1 | TRBV14 | TGTGCCAGCAGCCCGACAGGTTGGATCCCTGAAGCTTTCTTT | CASSPTGWIPEAFF
- | - | TRBJ2-5 | TRBV3-1/TRBV3-2 | TGTGCCAGCAGCCAAGCCAGACAAGAGACCCAGTACTTC | CASSQARQETQYF
- | TRBD1 | TRBJ1-1 | TRBV6-6 | TGTGCCAGCCGGGCAGACAGGGCAACGGAAGCTTTCTTT | CASRADRATEAFF
- | TRBD2 | TRBJ2-7 | TRBV6-1 | TGTGCCAGCAGTGAAGCCGGGGGGAGTAAAGCCGAGCAGTACTTC | CASSEAGGSKAEQYF
- | - | TRBJ1-1 | TRBV7-8 | TGTGCCAGCAGCCCCAGGGGCGGAAACACTGAAGCTTTCTTT | CASSPRGGNTEAFF
- | - | TRBJ1-3 | TRBV25-1 | TGTGCCAGCAGTGAGCCCAGGTCCTCTGGAAACACCATATATTTT | CASSEPRSSGNTIYF
- | TRBD2 | TRBJ2-7 | TRBV28 | TGTGCCAGCAGTCCCGGCCTTGGCCTAGCGGGATACTTC | CASSPGLGLAGYF
- | TRBD1 | TRBJ1-6 | TRBV5-5 | TGTGCCAGCAGCTCCGGACAGGCAAATTCACCCCTCCACTTT | CASSSGQANSPLHF
once | TRBD2 | TRBJ2-7 | TRBV12-3/TRBV12-4 | TGTGCCAGCACCCCGGGACTAGCGAGTGAGCAGTACTTC | CASTPGLASEQYF
- | TRBD1 | TRBJ2-7 | TRBV28 | TGTGCCAGCATTCAACAGGGGGCGCCCTACGAGCAGTACTTC | CASIQQGAPYEQYF
- | - | TRBJ1-2 | TRBV19 | TGTGCCAGTGGAATCAGGGGCTCCTCGCCTAACTATGGCTACACCTTC | CASGIRGSSPNYGYTF
- | TRBD2 | TRBJ2-7 | TRBV28 | TGTGCCAGCAGTCCCCGGACTAGCGGATCTTCACTCTACGAGCAGTACTTC | CASSPRTSGSSLYEQYF
- | - | TRBJ2-7 | TRBV10-3 | TGTGCCACCGGAGCCGCGGGGCTAGGAGACGAGCAGTACTTC | CATGAAGLGDEQYF
- | - | TRBJ1-5 | TRBV20-1 | TGCAGTGCTAGTCCTGACGGGAATCAGCCCCAGCATTTT | CSASPDGNQPQHF
few | TRBD2 | TRBJ2-3 | TRBV3-1/TRBV3-2 | TGTGCCAGCAGCCAATGGTACAAGCGGGAGGATTGGGGCACAGATACGCAGTATTTT | CASSQWYKREDWGTDTQYF
- | - | TRBJ2-3 | TRBV27 | TGTGCCAGCAGTACACACGAGGAGAGCACAGATACGCAGTATTTT | CASSTHEESTDTQYF
- | TRBD2 | TRBJ2-4 | TRBV29-1 | TGCAGCGTTGAGTCGGGACTAGCGAGTGGGATTCAGTACTTC | CSVESGLASGIQYF
- | - | TRBJ2-1 | TRBV7-9 | TGTGCCAGCAGCCTTAGGGATGGGCCGGGGAACGGGCAGTTCTTC | CASSLRDGPGNGQFF
- | - | TRBJ1-6 | TRBV6-4 | TGTGCCAGCAGCGAGGAGTTAACATATAATTCACCCCTCCACTTT | CASSEELTYNSPLHF
- | - | TRBJ2-5 | TRBV28 | TGTGCCAGCAGTTTATCCCCATCGGTAGCAACCATGGCAGAGACCCAGTACTTC | CASSLSPSVATMAETQYF
- | - | TRBJ2-7 | TRBV28 | TGTGCCAGCAGTTCGAGGACCTACGAGCAGTACTTC | CASSSRTYEQYF
- | TRBD2 | TRBJ2-6 | TRBV10-3 | TGTGCCATCGCGGGGGGGGCTGGGGCCAACGTCCTGACTTTC | CAIAGGAGANVLTF
- | - | TRBJ1-6 | TRBV28 | TGTGCCAGCAGCCTCGGTGCGGGGACTAATTCACCCCTCCACTTT | CASSLGAGTNSPLHF
- | - | TRBJ1-6 | TRBV12-3/TRBV12-4 | TGTGCCAGCACCCCGTCCTATAATTCACCCCTCCACTTT | CASTPSYNSPLHF
- | - | TRBJ1-5 | TRBV5-5 | TGTGCCAGCAGCTTGGGGCAGTCTGGCAATCAGCCCCAGCATTTT | CASSLGQSGNQPQHF
- | - | TRBJ2-2 | TRBV3-1/TRBV3-2 | TGTGCCAGCAGCCAAGGGTCCAGGGTGGACGGGGAGCTGTTTTTT | CASSQGSRVDGELFF
- | TRBD1 | TRBJ2-7 | TRBV2 | TGTGCCAGCAGTCCCCCGGGACAGGGAGATGACGAGCAGTACTTC | CASSPPGQGDDEQYF